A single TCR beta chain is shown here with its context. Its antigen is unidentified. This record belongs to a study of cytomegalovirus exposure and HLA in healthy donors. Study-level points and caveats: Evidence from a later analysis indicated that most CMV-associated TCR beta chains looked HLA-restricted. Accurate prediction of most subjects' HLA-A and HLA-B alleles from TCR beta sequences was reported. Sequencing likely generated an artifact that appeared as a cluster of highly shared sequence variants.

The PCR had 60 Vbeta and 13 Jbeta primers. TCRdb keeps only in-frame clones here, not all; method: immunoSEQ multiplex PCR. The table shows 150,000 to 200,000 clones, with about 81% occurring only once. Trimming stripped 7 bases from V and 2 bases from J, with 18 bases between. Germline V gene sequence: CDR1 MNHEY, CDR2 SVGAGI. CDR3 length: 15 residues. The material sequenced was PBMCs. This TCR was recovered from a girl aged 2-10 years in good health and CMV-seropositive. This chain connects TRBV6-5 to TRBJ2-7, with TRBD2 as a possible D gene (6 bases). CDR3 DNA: TGTGCCAGCACCCCAACCGGGGGTAAGACCTACGAGCAGTACTTC. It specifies CASTPTGGKTYEQYF.